These 6 T cell receptor beta chains share one sample of origin, sequenced in a study of shared clonotypes between healthy human individuals. Here immunoSEQ multiplex PCR was the method, and the copy in TCRdb shows in-frame clones only, minus some. The sample has some 2,000,000 clones, roughly 94% seen once. The naive CD8 fraction comprised CD45RO-negative cells positively selected for CCR7 and excluded terminally differentiated effector memory CD45RA+ cells. Sequenced: naive CD8+ T cells sorted from blood. Receptors were obtained from a man aged 18-30 years in good health.

The chain combines TRBV29-1 with TRBJ2-7; D is tentatively TRBD1 or TRBD2 (6 bases each). This CDR3 contains 13 residues. Trimming took 3 bases from V and 7 from J, leaving 16 bases between them. Looked up from germline, CDR1 is SQVTM and CDR2 is ANQGSEA. The CDR3 region has the DNA TGCAGCGTTGATTTCTTAAAGGGGGGAGAGCAGTACTTC. It translates to CSVDFLKGGEQYF.

The chain carries TRBV5-8 and TRBJ2-7; D is uncertain. The CDR3 covers 13 residues. Germline assignment: CDR1 SGHTS and CDR2 YDEGEE. The ends were cut back, 9 bases at V and 0 bases at J, with 13 bases in the middle. CDR3 sequence (DNA): TGTGCCATCTGGACCTCAAGCTCCTACGAGCAGTACTTC. This codes for CAIWTSSSYEQYF.

V and J are TRBV7-8 and TRBJ2-1; 14 bases align to TRBD2. This CDR3 spans 18 amino acids. The V segment lost 5 bases and the J segment 5 bases; nucleotides outside the gene matches: 11. In germline, CDR1 is SGHVS, CDR2 FQNEAQ. CDR3 DNA: TGTGCCAGCAGCCTACCCGGGACTAGCGGGAGAAGAAACAATGAGCAGTTCTTC. Translating it yields CASSLPGTSGRRNNEQFF.

As regards this clone: The sample has other DNA sequences that encode this CDR3 too. The chain combines TRBV5-1 with TRBJ2-7, with a tentative D call TRBD2 (5 bases). This CDR3 is 16 amino acids long. With 0 bases removed from V and 0 bases from J, the gap between germline ends came to 13 bases. Germline CDR1 is SGHRS and CDR2 is YFSETQ. The CDR3 DNA follows: TGCGCCAGCAGCTTGGACCCCAGAGGGAGCTCCTACGAGCAGTACTTC. Translated, it gives CASSLDPRGSSYEQYF.

This clone was found a few times. In the same sample, other DNA sequences code for this CDR3. The rearrangement joins TRBV5-4 to TRBJ1-6; D is ambiguous. The CDR3 consists of 14 residues. Per the germline V gene, CDR1 is SGHNT and CDR2 is YYREEE (reference sequence). The V and J ends lost 0 bases and 7 bases respectively, with 8 bases between them. CDR3 DNA: TGTGCCAGCAGCTTGGGTCTGTCCAATTCACCCCTCCACTTT. The encoded protein is CASSLGLSNSPLHF.

The V gene is TRBV6-6, the J gene TRBJ2-7; TRBD2 aligns across 11 bases. The CDR3 spans 15 residues. The V and J ends lost 5 bases and 5 bases, in that order; junction bases with no gene match: 8. Germline-derived CDR1 and CDR2 are MNHNY and SVGAGI (reference sequence). CDR3 residues: CASSDLTSGINEQYF. The CDR3 bases are TGTGCCAGCAGTGACCTGACTAGCGGGATCAACGAGCAGTACTTC.